This TCR beta chain was sequenced in a study of cytomegalovirus exposure and HLA in healthy donors. Study-wide results and caveats: Because they were indistinguishable, some V segments, including TRBV6-2 and TRBV6-3, were excluded.

The V end lost 3 bases, the J end lost 4 bases, and 13 bases lay between the germline ends. CDR1 SGHAT and CDR2 FQNNGV come from the germline V gene. The CDR3 runs to 14 residues. Notes on this clone: The antigen is undetermined.

13 Jbeta primers and 60 Vbeta primers were used for the PCR. TCRdb's copy holds only in-frame clones and misses some; the assay was immunoSEQ multiplex PCR. Found here are 220,000 or so clones, 65% to 85% of them singletons; the top ten hold around 1.7%. The sample comprised PBMCs. This chain connects TRBV11-2 to TRBJ2-7; weak D call: TRBD2 (5 bases). This sequence originates from a man aged 50-59 years in good health and CMV-seronegative. Here the CDR3 DNA reads TGTGCCAGCAGCTTTTCGGCAAGAGGGTACGAGCAGTACTTC. Amino acid sequence: CASSFSARGYEQYF.